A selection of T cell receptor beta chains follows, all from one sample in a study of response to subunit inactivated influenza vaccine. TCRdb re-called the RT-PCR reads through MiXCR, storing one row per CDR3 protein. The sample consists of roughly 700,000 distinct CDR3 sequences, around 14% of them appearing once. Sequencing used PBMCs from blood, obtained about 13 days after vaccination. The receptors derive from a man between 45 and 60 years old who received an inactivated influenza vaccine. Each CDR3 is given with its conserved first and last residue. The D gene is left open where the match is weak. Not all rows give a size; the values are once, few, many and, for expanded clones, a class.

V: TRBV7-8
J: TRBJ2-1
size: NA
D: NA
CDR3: CASSRGVINEQFF
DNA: TGTGCCAGCAGCCGCGGGGTCATCAATGAGCAGTTCTTC

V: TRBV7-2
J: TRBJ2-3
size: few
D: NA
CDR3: CASSQATGSTDTQYF
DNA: TGTGCCAGCAGCCAAGCGACAGGAAGCACAGATACGCAGTATTTT

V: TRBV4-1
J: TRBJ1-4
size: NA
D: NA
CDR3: CASSRLIREKLFF
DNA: TGCGCCAGCAGCCGACTTATCCGGGAAAAACTGTTTTTT

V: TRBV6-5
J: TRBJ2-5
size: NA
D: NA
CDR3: CASSTRQRETQYF
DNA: TGTGCCAGCAGTACTCGACAGCGGGAGACCCAGTACTTC

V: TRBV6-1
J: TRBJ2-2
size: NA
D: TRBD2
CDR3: CASSISLAGGPDGELFF
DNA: TGTGCCAGCAGTATCTCACTAGCGGGAGGGCCGGACGGGGAGCTGTTTTTT

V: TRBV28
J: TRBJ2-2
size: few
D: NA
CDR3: CASSPVKGGRSGELFF
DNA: TGTGCCAGCAGCCCCGTGAAGGGGGGACGCAGCGGGGAGCTGTTTTTT

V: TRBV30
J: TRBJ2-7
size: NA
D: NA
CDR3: CAWSPGQPPSYEQYF
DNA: TGTGCCTGGAGTCCGGGCCAGCCCCCCTCCTACGAGCAGTACTTC

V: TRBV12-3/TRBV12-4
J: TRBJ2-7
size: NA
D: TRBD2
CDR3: CASSFKAGAGQEYF
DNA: TGTGCCAGCAGTTTTAAAGCGGGGGCCGGGCAGGAGTACTTC

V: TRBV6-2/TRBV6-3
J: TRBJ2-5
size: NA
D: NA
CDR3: CASSYSPRGTETQYF
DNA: TGTGCCAGCAGTTACTCTCCCCGGGGGACGGAGACCCAGTACTTC

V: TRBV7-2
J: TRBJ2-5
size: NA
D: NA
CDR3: CASSLAGWTKETQYF
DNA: TGTGCCAGCAGCTTAGCCGGGTGGACTAAAGAGACCCAGTACTTC

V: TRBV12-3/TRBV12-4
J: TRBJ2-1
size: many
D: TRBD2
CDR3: CASGLAGLSEQFF
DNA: TGTGCCAGTGGACTAGCGGGACTAAGTGAGCAGTTCTTC

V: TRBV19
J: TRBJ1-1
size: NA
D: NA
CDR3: CASSIVGLNTEAFF
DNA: TGTGCCAGTAGTATCGTGGGACTGAACACTGAAGCTTTCTTT

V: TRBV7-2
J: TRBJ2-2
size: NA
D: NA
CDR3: CASSESPTNTGELFF
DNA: TGTGCCAGCAGCGAGTCCCCCACAAACACCGGGGAGCTGTTTTTT

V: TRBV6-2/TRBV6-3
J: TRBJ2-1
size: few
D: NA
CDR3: CASSYSTGEQFF
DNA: TGTGCCAGCAGTTACTCGACGGGTGAGCAGTTCTTC

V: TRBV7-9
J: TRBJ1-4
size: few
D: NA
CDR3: CASSLDLFSALFF
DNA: TGTGCCAGCAGCTTAGACTTATTCTCCGCACTGTTTTTT

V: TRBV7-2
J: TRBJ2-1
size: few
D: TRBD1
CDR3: CASSLRDRGNEQFF
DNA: TGTGCCAGCAGCCTCCGGGACAGGGGGAATGAGCAGTTCTTC

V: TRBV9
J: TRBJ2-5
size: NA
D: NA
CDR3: CASSVDNRETQYF
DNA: TGTGCCAGCAGCGTAGACAACCGGGAGACCCAGTACTTC

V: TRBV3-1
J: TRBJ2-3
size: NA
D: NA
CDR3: CASSQGGRGTDTQYF
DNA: TGTGCCAGCAGCCAAGGGGGAAGAGGGACAGATACGCAGTATTTT

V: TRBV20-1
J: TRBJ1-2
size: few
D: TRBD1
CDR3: CSARDRDRRAYGYTF
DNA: TGCAGTGCTAGAGATAGGGACAGGAGGGCCTATGGCTACACCTTC

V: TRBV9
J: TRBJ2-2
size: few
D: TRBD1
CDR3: CASSVDRGRTGELFF
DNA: TGTGCCAGCAGCGTCGACAGGGGCAGGACCGGGGAGCTGTTTTTT

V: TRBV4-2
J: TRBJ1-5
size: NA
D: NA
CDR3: CASSRDKGGQPQHF
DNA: TGTGCCAGCAGTCGGGACAAGGGCGGGCAGCCCCAGCATTTT

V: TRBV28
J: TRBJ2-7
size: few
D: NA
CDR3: CASSFPLNTYEQYF
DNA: TGTGCCAGCAGTTTCCCTCTAAATACCTACGAGCAGTACTTC

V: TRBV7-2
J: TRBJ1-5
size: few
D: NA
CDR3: CASSPGTNQPQHF
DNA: TGTGCCAGCAGCCCCGGGACCAATCAGCCCCAGCATTTT

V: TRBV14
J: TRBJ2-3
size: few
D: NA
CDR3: CASSQQGTGTDTQYF
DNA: TGTGCCAGCAGCCAGCAGGGGACTGGCACAGATACGCAGTATTTT

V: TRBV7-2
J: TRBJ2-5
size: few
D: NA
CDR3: CASSFHPRRQETQYF
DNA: TGTGCCAGCAGCTTCCATCCCCGGAGGCAAGAGACCCAGTACTTC

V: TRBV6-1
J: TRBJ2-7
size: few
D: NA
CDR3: CASSEAGRLQQYF
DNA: TGTGCCAGCAGTGAAGCCGGGCGGCTCCAGCAGTACTTC

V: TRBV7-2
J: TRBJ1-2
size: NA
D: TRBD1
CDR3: CASSLMGQSVIGYTF
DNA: TGTGCCAGCAGCTTAATGGGACAGAGCGTGATAGGCTACACCTTC